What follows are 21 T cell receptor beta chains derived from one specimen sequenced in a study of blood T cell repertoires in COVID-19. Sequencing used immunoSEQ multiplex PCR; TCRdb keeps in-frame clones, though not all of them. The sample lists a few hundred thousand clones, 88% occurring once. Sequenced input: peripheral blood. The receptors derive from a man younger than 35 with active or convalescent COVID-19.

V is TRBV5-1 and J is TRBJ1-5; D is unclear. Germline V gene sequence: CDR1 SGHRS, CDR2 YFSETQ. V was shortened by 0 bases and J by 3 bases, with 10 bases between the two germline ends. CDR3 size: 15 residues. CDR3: CASSLANQANQPQHF. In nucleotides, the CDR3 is TGCGCCAGCAGCTTGGCCAACCAGGCCAATCAGCCCCAGCATTTT.

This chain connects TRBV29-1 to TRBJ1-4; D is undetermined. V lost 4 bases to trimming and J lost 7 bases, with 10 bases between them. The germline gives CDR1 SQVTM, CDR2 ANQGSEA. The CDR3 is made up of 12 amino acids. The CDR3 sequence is CSVALEGEKLFF. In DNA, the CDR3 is TGCAGCGTTGCCCTGGAGGGTGAAAAACTGTTTTTT.

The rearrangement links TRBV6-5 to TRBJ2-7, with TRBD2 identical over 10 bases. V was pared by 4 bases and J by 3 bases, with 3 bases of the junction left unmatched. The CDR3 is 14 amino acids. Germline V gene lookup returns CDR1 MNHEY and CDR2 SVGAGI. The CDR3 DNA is TGTGCCAGCAGTTTAGCGGGGGGACTCTACGAGCAGTACTTC. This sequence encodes CASSLAGGLYEQYF.

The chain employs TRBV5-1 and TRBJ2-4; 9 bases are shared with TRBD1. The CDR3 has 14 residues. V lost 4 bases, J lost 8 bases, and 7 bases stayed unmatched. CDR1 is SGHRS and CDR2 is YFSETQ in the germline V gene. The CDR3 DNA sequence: TGCGCCAGCAGCCCCGGGACAGGGCGAGACATTCAGTACTTC. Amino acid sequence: CASSPGTGRDIQYF.

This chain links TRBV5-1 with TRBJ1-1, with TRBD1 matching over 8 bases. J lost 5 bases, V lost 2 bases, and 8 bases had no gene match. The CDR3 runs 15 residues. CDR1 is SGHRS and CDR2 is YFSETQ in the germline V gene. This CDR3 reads CASSLPTGEGTEAFF. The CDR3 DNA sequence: TGCGCCAGCAGCTTACCGACAGGGGAAGGAACTGAAGCTTTCTTT.

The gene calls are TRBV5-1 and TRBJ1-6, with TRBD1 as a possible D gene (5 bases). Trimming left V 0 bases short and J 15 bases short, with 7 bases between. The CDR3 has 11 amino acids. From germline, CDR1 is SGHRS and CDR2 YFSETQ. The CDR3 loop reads CASSLGQGLHF. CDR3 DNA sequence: TGCGCCAGCAGCTTGGGGCAGGGCCTCCACTTT.

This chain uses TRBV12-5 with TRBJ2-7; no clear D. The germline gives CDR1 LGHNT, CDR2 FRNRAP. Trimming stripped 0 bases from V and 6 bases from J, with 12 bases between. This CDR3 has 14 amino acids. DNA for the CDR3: TGTGCTAGTGGTTTGGTACCGGTCCTACGCGAGCAGTACTTC. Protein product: CASGLVPVLREQYF. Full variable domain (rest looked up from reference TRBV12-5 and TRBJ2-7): DARVTQTPRHKVTEMGQEVTMRCQPILGHNTVFWYRQTMMQGLELLAYFRNRAPLDDSGMPKDRFSAEMPDATLATLKIQPSEPRDSAVYFCASGLVPVLREQYFGPGTRLTVT.

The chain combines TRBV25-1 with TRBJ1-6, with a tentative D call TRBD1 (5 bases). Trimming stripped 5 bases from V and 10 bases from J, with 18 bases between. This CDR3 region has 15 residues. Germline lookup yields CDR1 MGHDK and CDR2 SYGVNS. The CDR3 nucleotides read TGTGCCAGCAGTTACCAGACAGAGTTTGGATCACCCCTCCACTTT. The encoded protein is CASSYQTEFGSPLHF.

CDR3 region: CASILMGSTEAFF. Here the CDR3 DNA reads TGTGCCAGCATCCTAATGGGGAGCACTGAAGCTTTCTTT. The V gene is TRBV2, the J gene TRBJ1-1; D call uncertain. Germline CDR1 and CDR2: SNHLY and FYNNEI. Between the trimmed V and J ends, which lost 7 bases and 4 bases, there was a span of 13 bases. The CDR3 is 13 amino acids. Variable domain in full (rest from reference TRBV2 and TRBJ1-1): EPEVTQTPSHQVTQMGQEVILRCVPISNHLYFYWYRQILGQKVEFLVSFYNNEISEKSEIFDDQFSVERPDGSNFTLKIRSTKLEDSAMYFCASILMGSTEAFFGQGTRLTVV.

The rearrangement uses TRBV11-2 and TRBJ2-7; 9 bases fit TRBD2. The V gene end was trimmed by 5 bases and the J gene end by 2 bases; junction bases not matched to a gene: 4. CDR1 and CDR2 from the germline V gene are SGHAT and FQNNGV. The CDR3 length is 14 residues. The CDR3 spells CASSLGLATYEQYF. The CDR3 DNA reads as TGTGCCAGCAGCCTAGGACTAGCGACCTACGAGCAGTACTTC. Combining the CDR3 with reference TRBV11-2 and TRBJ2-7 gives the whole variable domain EAGVAQSPRYKIIEKRQSVAFWCNPISGHATLYWYQQILGQGPKLLIQFQNNGVVDDSQLPKDRFSAERLKGVDSTLKIQPAKLEDSAVYLCASSLGLATYEQYFGPGTRLTVT.

The CDR3 reads CASSGGTGELFF. In DNA, the CDR3 is TGCGCCAGCAGCGGGGGGACCGGGGAGCTGTTTTTT. The chain employs TRBV10-1 and TRBJ2-2, with TRBD2 matching over 7 bases. J was trimmed by 5 bases and V by 6 bases; bases with no gene match: 0. Germline V lookup: CDR1 WNHNN, CDR2 SYGVQD (reference sequence). This CDR3 has 12 amino acids.

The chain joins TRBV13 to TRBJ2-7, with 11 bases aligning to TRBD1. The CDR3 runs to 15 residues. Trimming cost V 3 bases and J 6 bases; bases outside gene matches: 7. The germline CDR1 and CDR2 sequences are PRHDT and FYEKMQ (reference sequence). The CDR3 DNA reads TGTGCCAGCAGCTTGGGACAGGGGGTAATGAGCGAGCAGTACTTC. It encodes CASSLGQGVMSEQYF.

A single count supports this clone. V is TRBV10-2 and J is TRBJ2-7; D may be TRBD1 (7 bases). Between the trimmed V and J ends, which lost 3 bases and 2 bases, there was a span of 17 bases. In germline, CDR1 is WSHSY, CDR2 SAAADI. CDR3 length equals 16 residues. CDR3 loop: CASSESAGQPAYEQYF. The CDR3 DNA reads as TGCGCCAGCAGTGAAAGTGCGGGACAGCCAGCCTACGAGCAGTACTTC.

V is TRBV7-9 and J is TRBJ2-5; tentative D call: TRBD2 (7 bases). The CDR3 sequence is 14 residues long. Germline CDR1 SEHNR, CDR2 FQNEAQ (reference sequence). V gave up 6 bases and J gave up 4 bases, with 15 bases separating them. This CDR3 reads CASRGGGGPETQYF. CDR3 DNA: TGTGCCAGCAGGGGCGGCGGGGGCCCAGAGACCCAGTACTTC.

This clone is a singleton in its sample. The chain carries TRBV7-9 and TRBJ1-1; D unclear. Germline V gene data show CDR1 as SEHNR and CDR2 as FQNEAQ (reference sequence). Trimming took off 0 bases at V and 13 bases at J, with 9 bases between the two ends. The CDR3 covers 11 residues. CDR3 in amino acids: CASSLAQDDFF. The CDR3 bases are TGTGCCAGCAGCTTAGCTCAGGATGATTTCTTT. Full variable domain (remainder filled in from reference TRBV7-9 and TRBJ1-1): DTGVSQNPRHKITKRGQNVTFRCDPISEHNRLYWYRQTLGQGPEFLTYFQNEAQLEKSRLLSDRFSAERPKGSFSTLEIQRTEQGDSAMYLCASSLAQDDFFGQGTRLTVV.

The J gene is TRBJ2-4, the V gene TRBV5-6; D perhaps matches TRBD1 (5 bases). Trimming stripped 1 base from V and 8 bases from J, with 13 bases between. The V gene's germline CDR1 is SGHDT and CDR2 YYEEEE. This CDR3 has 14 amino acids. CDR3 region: CASSLRQGGDIQYF. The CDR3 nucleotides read TGTGCCAGCAGCTTGCGGCAGGGTGGTGACATTCAGTACTTC.

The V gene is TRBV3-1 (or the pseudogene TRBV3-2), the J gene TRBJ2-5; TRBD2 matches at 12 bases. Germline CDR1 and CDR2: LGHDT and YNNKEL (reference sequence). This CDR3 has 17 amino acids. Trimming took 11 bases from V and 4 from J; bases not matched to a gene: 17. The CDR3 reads CACRGLAGLSAGETQYF. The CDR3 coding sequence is TGTGCCTGCCGTGGACTAGCGGGGCTCTCAGCGGGAGAGACCCAGTACTTC.

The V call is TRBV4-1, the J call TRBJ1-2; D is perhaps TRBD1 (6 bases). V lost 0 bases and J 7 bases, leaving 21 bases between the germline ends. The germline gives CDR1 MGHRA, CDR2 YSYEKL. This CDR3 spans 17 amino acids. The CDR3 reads CASSQDGGHGFRLGYTF. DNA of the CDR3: TGCGCCAGCAGCCAAGATGGGGGCCACGGCTTTCGCCTTGGCTACACCTTC.

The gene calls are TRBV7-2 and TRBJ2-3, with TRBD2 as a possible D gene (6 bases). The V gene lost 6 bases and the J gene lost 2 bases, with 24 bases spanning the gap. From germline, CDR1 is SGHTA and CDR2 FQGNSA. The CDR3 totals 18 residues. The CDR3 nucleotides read TGTGCCAGCAGTCACCCCTACGGGGGAGGTTGGGACACAGATACGCAGTATTTT. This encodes CASSHPYGGGWDTDTQYF.

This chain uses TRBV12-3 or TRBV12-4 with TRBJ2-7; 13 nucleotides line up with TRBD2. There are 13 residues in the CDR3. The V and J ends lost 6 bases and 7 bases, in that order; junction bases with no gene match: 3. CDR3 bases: TGTGCCAGCAGCGGACTAGCGGGGGATGAGCAGTACTTC. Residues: CASSGLAGDEQYF.

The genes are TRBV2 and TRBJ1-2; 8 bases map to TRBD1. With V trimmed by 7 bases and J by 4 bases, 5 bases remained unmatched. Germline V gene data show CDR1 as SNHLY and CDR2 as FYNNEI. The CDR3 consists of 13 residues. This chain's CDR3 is CASTGTGLYGYTF. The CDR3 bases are TGTGCCAGCACCGGGACAGGCCTCTATGGCTACACCTTC.